This section outlines one T cell receptor beta chain sequence together with its context. The sample originates from a study of blood T cell repertoires in COVID-19. Study context: Material from acute and convalescent COVID-19 was sourced from the United States, Italy and Spain. Sources were T cells, B-cell-depleted T cells, or PBMCs; the material itself was cDNA or gDNA.

Germline V gene lookup returns CDR1 MDHEN and CDR2 SYDVKM. This CDR3 contains 11 residues. V lost 9 bases and J lost 8; bases outside the gene matches: 6. Per the original data handling: Estimation of nucleated cell counts relied on the amplification of reference gene primers. TCRdb's table, derived via immunoSEQ multiplex PCR, lists solely in-frame clones and lacks some. V, J and clone size are those of that table, while D and trimming were read from the DNA. The sample lists about 260,000 clones, about 80% occurring once. This clonotype originated in a woman aged 45-59 years who had recovered from COVID-19. The V gene is TRBV28, the J gene TRBJ1-2, with TRBD1 matching 7 bases. The sample comprised peripheral blood. This CDR3 is CASSRGPGYTF. The CDR3 coding sequence is TGTGCCAGTTCGAGGGGGCCGGGCTACACCTTC.